Below are 4 T cell receptor beta chains sequenced from a single sample in a study of monozygotic twins with inflammatory bowel disease. From its re-call of the 5' RACE reads, TCRdb lists each CDR3 protein once, without DNA. The table lists approximately 390,000 distinct CDR3 sequences. The specimen was blood. Receptor source: a human donor with ulcerative colitis or Crohn's disease, or a healthy co-twin of an affected twin (not recorded which).

The CDR3 spells CSATSTSGGYNEQFF. V gene TRBV20-1 combines with J gene TRBJ2-1; the TCRdb call, TRBD2, lacks DNA for checking. The germline CDR1 and CDR2 sequences are DFQATT and SNEGSKA (reference sequence). This CDR3 spans 15 amino acids.

The chain carries TRBV2 and TRBJ2-3; TCRdb calls TRBD1, which cannot be checked without DNA. The CDR3 is made up of 14 amino acids. Germline assignment: CDR1 SNHLY and CDR2 FYNNEI. The CDR3 loop is CASRVGGATDTQYF.

V is TRBV7-2 and J is TRBJ1-1. The CDR3 has 14 residues. Germline CDR1 and CDR2: SGHTA and FQGNSA. The CDR3 reads CASSSFDRNTEAFF.

This sequence joins TRBV11-2 and TRBJ2-5; TCRdb names TRBD1, which stays unverified in the absence of DNA. CDR3 length equals 17 residues. From germline, CDR1 is SGHAT and CDR2 FQNNGV. The CDR3 loop is CASSSGQGARKKETQYF.